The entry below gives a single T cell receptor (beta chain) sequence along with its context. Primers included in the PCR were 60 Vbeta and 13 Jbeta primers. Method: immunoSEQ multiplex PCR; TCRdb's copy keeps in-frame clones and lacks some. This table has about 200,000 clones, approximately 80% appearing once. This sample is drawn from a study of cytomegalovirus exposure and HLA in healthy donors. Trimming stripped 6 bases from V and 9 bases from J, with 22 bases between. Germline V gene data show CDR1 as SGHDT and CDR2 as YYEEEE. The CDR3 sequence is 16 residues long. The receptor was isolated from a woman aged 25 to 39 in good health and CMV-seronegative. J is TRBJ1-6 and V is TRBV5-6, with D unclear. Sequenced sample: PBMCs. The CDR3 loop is CASTIWGVPWGSPLHF. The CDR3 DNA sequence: TGTGCCAGCACCATTTGGGGAGTCCCTTGGGGTTCACCCCTCCACTTT.